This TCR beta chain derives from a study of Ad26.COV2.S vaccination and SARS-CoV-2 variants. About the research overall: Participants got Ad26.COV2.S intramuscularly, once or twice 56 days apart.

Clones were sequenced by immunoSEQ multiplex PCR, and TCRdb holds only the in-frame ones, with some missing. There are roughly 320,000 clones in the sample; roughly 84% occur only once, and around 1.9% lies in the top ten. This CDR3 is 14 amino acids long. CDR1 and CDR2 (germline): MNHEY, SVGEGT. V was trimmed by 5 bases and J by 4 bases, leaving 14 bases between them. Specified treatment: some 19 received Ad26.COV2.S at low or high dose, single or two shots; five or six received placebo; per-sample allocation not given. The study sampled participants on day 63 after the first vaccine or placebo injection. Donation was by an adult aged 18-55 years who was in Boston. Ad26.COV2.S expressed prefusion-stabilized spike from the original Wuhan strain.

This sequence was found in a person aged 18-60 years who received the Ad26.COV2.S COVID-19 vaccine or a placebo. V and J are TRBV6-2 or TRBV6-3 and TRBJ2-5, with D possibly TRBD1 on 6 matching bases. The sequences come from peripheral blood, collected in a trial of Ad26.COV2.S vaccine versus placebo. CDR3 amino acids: CASSVQGWRETQYF. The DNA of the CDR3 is TGTGCCAGCAGTGTACAGGGTTGGCGAGAGACCCAGTACTTC.